Below are 4 T cell receptor beta chains sequenced from a single sample in a study of CD8+ T cells in alopecia areata. As for treatment: oral pan-JAK inhibitor, 5-10 mg twice daily. The authors extracted RNA and reverse transcribed it into cDNA as the sequencing template. Using immunoSEQ multiplex PCR, the repertoire was profiled, and TCRdb retains in-frame clones only, with some absent. Of 150,000 to 250,000 clones listed, roughly 50% are singletons. The sample consisted of CD4+ T cells sorted from blood, taken at week 24, from a patient treated with tofacitinib. The origin of the receptors is a human donor with alopecia areata.

This chain links TRBV7-3 with TRBJ2-5; 8 positions agree with TRBD1. This CDR3 is 13 amino acids long. The V and J ends lost 5 bases and 3 bases, in that order; junction bases with no gene match: 2. CDR1 is SGHTA and CDR2 is FQGTGA in the germline V gene. CDR3 DNA sequence: TGTGCCAGCAGCGCGGGACAGGAAGAGACCCAGTACTTC. Translation: CASSAGQEETQYF.

The J gene is TRBJ2-3, the V gene TRBV5-4; no clear D. The CDR3 consists of 14 residues. The ends were cut back, 0 bases at V and 5 bases at J, with 10 bases in the middle. The germline V gene encodes CDR1 SGHNT and CDR2 YYREEE (reference sequence). The CDR3 DNA follows: TGTGCCAGCAGCTTGGCTCTCGGCAGAGATACGCAGTATTTT. Translation: CASSLALGRDTQYF. Together with reference TRBV5-4 and TRBJ2-3, the CDR3 gives the full variable domain: ETGVTQSPTHLIKTRGQQVTLRCSSQSGHNTVSWYQQALGQGPQFIFQYYREEENGRGNFPPRFSGLQFPNYSSELNVNALELDDSALYLCASSLALGRDTQYFGPGTRLTVL.

The chain joins TRBV5-1 to TRBJ2-3; perhaps TRBD1 as D (5 bases). This CDR3 comprises 15 residues. Germline lookup yields CDR1 SGHRS and CDR2 YFSETQ. The V gene lost 1 base and the J gene lost 2 bases, with 11 bases spanning the gap. The CDR3 nucleotides read TGCGCCAGCAGCTTGCAGGGCCGGGCCACAGATACGCAGTATTTT. Translated, it gives CASSLQGRATDTQYF.

Only a few counts were recorded for this clone. The chain joins TRBV20-1 to TRBJ1-2, with TRBD1 as a possible D gene (6 bases). This CDR3 contains 11 residues. Looked up from germline, CDR1 is DFQATT and CDR2 is SNEGSKA (reference sequence). Trimming stripped 7 bases from V and 9 bases from J, with 15 bases between. This CDR3 reads CSGHHRDRYTF. The CDR3 DNA follows: TGCAGTGGACACCACAGGGATCGCTACACCTTC.